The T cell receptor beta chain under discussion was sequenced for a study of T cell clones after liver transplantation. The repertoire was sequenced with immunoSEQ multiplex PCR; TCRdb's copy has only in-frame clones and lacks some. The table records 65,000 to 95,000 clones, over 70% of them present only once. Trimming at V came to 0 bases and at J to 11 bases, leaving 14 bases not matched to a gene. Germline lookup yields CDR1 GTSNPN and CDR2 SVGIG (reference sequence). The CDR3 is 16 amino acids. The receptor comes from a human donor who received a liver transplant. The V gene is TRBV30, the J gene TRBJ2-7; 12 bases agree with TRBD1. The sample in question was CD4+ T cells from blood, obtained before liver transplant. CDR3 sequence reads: CAWSVRGGDRGRKEYF. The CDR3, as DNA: TGTGCCTGGAGTGTACGAGGGGGGGACAGGGGGCGTAAGGAGTACTTC.